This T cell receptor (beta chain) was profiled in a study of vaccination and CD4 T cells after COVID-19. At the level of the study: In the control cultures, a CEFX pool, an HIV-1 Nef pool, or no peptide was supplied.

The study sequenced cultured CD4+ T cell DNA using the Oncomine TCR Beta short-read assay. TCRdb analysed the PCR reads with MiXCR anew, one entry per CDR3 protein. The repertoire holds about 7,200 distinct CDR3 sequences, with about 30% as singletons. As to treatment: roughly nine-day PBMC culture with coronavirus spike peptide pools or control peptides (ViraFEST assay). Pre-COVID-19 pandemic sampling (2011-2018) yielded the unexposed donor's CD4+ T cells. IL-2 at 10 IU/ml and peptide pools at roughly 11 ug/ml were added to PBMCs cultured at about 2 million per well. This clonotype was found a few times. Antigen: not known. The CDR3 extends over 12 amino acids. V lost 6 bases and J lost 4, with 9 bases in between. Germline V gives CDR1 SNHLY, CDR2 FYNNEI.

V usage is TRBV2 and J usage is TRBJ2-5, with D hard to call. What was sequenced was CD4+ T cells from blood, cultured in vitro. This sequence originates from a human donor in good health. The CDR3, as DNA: TGTGCCAGCAGACCTGAGGTAGAGACCCAGTACTTC. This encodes CASRPEVETQYF.